This T cell receptor beta chain was recorded in a study of identical twins. Study-level results: The presence of invariant MAIT and iNKT cells could partly confound analyses of zero-insertion sequences. Modelling approaches yielded underestimates of out-of-frame TCR alpha sharing between monozygotic twins.

Everyone who gave samples was a healthy Caucasian. This clonotype was seen at least ten times. Antigen specificity is unknown. CDR1 and CDR2 (germline): SGDLS, YYNGEE. There are 15 residues in the CDR3. J lost 5 bases, V lost 2 bases, and 5 bases had no gene match. TCRdb used MiXCR to reprocess the 5' RACE reads, holding one entry per CDR3 protein. The sample records roughly 250,000 distinct CDR3 sequences, over 12% being singletons. The J gene is TRBJ2-3, the V gene TRBV9, with 10 bases matching TRBD2. This sequence originates from a woman between 18 and 30 years old in good health. The source material was memory (CD45RO+) T cells sorted from blood. This CDR3 reads CASSVSGGLGDTQYF. The CDR3 region has the DNA TGTGCCAGCAGCGTTAGCGGGGGGTTGGGAGATACGCAGTATTTT. The whole variable domain, remainder taken from reference TRBV9 and TRBJ2-3, is DSGVTQTPKHLITATGQRVTLRCSPRSGDLSVYWYQQSLDQGLQFLIQYYNGEERAKGNILERFSAQQFPDLHSELNLSSLELGDSALYFCASSVSGGLGDTQYFGPGTRLTVL.